The clone carrying this T cell receptor (beta chain) was detected only once. The antigen is not known. This specimen comes from a study of CD8 T cells in Susac syndrome. Regarding the study as a whole: The CD4+ T cell repertoires in Susac syndrome were not clonally expanded.

Trimming removed 1 base at V and 8 bases at J, with 17 bases between. The CDR3 has 16 amino acids. Germline-derived CDR1 and CDR2 are SGHDN and FVKESK. The RNA, roughly 0.5 to 1 ug, was put through reverse transcription using random hexamers. The method of amplification for TCR beta CDR3 was immunoSEQ multiplex PCR, covering 54 Vbeta and 13 Jbeta. TCRdb redid the calling of the immunoSEQ multiplex PCR reads with MiXCR, one entry per CDR3 protein. Altogether 150,000 to 190,000 distinct CDR3 sequences are present, around 96% being singletons, with the ten largest covering about 0.16%. The sequenced target, TCR beta, came from blood CD8+ and CD4+ T cells.

The chain carries TRBV14 and TRBJ1-4; no firm D call. The sequencing sample was made of CD4+ T cells from PBMCs. This receptor was taken from a human donor with Susac syndrome. The DNA of the CDR3 is TGTGCCAGCAGCCAAGCCCGGCCGGCAGCGGAGGAAAAACTGTTTTTT. Translation gives CASSQARPAAEEKLFF. The whole variable domain, filled in from reference TRBV14 and TRBJ1-4, reads EAGVTQFPSHSVIEKGQTVTLRCDPISGHDNLYWYRRVMGKEIKFLLHFVKESKQDESGMPNNRFLAERTGGTYSTLKVQPAELEDSGVYFCASSQARPAAEEKLFFGSGTQLSVL.